These 17 T cell receptor beta chains were sequenced from one sample in a study of OX40 agonist ivuxolimab in advanced cancers. Assay used: immunoSEQ multiplex PCR; TCRdb lists only in-frame clones, some missing. The table includes 39,000 or so clones, around 89% detected once. Sequenced here: CD4+ or CD8+ T cells sorted from blood, sampled in a trial of the OX40 agonist ivuxolimab. The receptors stem from an adult with an advanced solid tumor such as melanoma, head and neck, liver or kidney cancer.

This rearrangement joins TRBV6-5 to TRBJ1-4; 10 positions agree with TRBD1. CDR1 and CDR2 (germline): MNHEY, SVGAGI. V was clipped by 5 bases and J by 8 bases; unmatched bases: 8. This CDR3 is 15 amino acids long. For the CDR3, the DNA is TGTGCCAGCAGTACCCCCGGGACAGGGGACGAAAAACTGTTTTTT. Protein sequence: CASSTPGTGDEKLFF.

J is TRBJ2-7 and V is TRBV5-4; a weak D match, TRBD2 (7 bases). Germline CDR1 is SGHNT and CDR2 is YYREEE (reference sequence). V was clipped by 2 bases and J by 2 bases, with 11 bases between them. This CDR3 has 14 amino acids. DNA of the CDR3: TGTGCCAGCAGCTTACGGGGGGCCCCCTACGAGCAGTACTTC. Translating it yields CASSLRGAPYEQYF.

The count of this clone is one. This CDR3 reads CASSAGTGAGLLGSPLHF. As DNA, the CDR3 is TGTGCCAGCAGTGCCGGGACAGGGGCCGGTCTCCTCGGATCACCCCTCCACTTT. The V gene is TRBV5-6, the J gene TRBJ1-6, with TRBD1 matching 10 bases. Germline CDR1 and CDR2: SGHDT and YYEEEE. The ends lost 5 bases at V and 10 bases at J; junction bases unmatched: 18. CDR3 size: 18 residues.

V and J are TRBV5-5 and TRBJ1-5; D is undetermined. Germline CDR1 and CDR2: SGHKS and YYEKEE (reference sequence). This CDR3 has 13 residues. V shed 2 bases and J shed 0 bases, with 3 bases lying between them. CDR3 residues: CASSFSSNQPQHF. CDR3 in DNA: TGTGCCAGCAGCTTTAGTAGCAATCAGCCCCAGCATTTT.

The DNA for the CDR3 is TGCGCCAGCAGCGGGGTTGTCTCTGGAAACACCATATATTTT. Translating it yields CASSGVVSGNTIYF. The chain couples TRBV4-1 to TRBJ1-3; D unclear. Germline CDR1 MGHRA, CDR2 YSYEKL. V was cut by 5 bases and J by 0 bases, with 8 bases left in between. The CDR3 covers 14 residues.

CDR3 residues: CASTNLAGSTEQYF. The CDR3 nucleotides are TGTGCCAGCACCAACCTCGCCGGGTCCACCGAGCAGTACTTC. The chain employs TRBV7-2 and TRBJ2-7; D is undetermined. The V gene lost 7 bases and the J gene lost 6 bases, with 19 bases spanning the gap. The germline V gene has CDR1 SGHTA and CDR2 FQGNSA. This CDR3 is built from 14 residues.

The rearrangement links TRBV4-1 to TRBJ1-4; D is unclear. CDR3 length: 17 amino acids. The V and J ends lost 1 base and 0 bases respectively, with 12 bases between them. Germline V CDR1 and CDR2: MGHRA, YSYEKL. The CDR3 here is CASSQGSAGATNEKLFF. CDR3 nucleotide sequence: TGCGCCAGCAGCCAAGGGTCCGCCGGTGCAACTAATGAAAAACTGTTTTTT.

This rearrangement joins TRBV6-5 to TRBJ1-2; no definite D call. There are 13 residues in the CDR3. V dropped 2 bases and J dropped 5 bases, with 9 bases sitting between them. Germline V gives CDR1 MNHEY, CDR2 SVGAGI. The CDR3 DNA reads as TGTGCCAGCAGTTACGGCGACAATTATGGCTACACCTTC. Its protein product is CASSYGDNYGYTF.

The rearrangement uses TRBV9 and TRBJ2-1, with 10 bases aligning to TRBD1. The germline gives CDR1 SGDLS, CDR2 YYNGEE. V lost 3 bases and J lost 2; bases outside the gene matches: 5. The length of the CDR3 is 16 residues. DNA for the CDR3: TGTGCCAGCAGCGCCGACAGGGGGCAAACCTACAATGAGCAGTTCTTC. Protein product: CASSADRGQTYNEQFF.

The chain recombines TRBV2 with TRBJ2-1; 11 bases are a match to TRBD2. The CDR3 is made up of 15 amino acids. Germline values: CDR1 SNHLY, CDR2 FYNNEI. J lost 6 bases, V lost 7 bases, and 8 bases had no gene match. The CDR3 DNA is TGTGCCAGCACTATGGGACTAGCGGTAGCCAATGAGCAGTTCTTC. As protein: CASTMGLAVANEQFF. Variable domain in full (rest from reference TRBV2 and TRBJ2-1): EPEVTQTPSHQVTQMGQEVILRCVPISNHLYFYWYRQILGQKVEFLVSFYNNEISEKSEIFDDQFSVERPDGSNFTLKIRSTKLEDSAMYFCASTMGLAVANEQFFGPGTRLTVL.

This chain uses TRBV7-3 with TRBJ2-1; D may be TRBD1 (5 bases). Trimming shortened V by 4 bases and J by 4 bases, and 11 bases separated the two germline ends. The CDR3 is made up of 14 amino acids. The germline CDR1 and CDR2 sequences are SGHTA and FQGTGA. The CDR3 nucleotides read TGTGCCAGCAGCTCAGGGTTCCGGTACAATGAGCAGTTCTTC. This encodes CASSSGFRYNEQFF.

J is TRBJ1-1 and V is TRBV7-6; no reliable D call. Germline V gene data show CDR1 as SGHVS and CDR2 as FNYEAQ. Deletions cut 2 bases from V and 1 base from J, with 8 bases between. This CDR3 contains 14 residues. CDR3: CASSLNGENTEAFF. For the CDR3, the DNA is TGTGCCAGCAGCTTAAACGGAGAGAACACTGAAGCTTTCTTT. Full variable domain (missing parts from reference TRBV7-6 and TRBJ1-1): GAGVSQSPRYKVTKRGQDVALRCDPISGHVSLYWYRQALGQGPEFLTYFNYEAQQDKSGLPNDRFSAERPEGSISTLTIQRTEQRDSAMYRCASSLNGENTEAFFGQGTRLTVV.

This clone was counted only a few times. The chain uses TRBV7-9 and TRBJ1-6, with TRBD1 matching over 8 bases. The V and J ends lost 7 bases and 10 bases, in that order; junction bases with no gene match: 12. CDR1 is SEHNR, CDR2 FQNEAQ, per germline (reference sequence). This CDR3 is built from 15 residues. This CDR3 is CASTSADREGSPLHF. The CDR3 DNA reads TGTGCCAGCACTTCCGCGGACAGGGAAGGCTCACCCCTCCACTTT.

V is TRBV7-8 and J is TRBJ1-5, with 11 bases aligning to TRBD1. CDR3 length equals 20 residues. The V and J ends lost 4 bases and 1 base, in that order; junction bases with no gene match: 15. Germline V gene lookup returns CDR1 SGHVS and CDR2 FQNEAQ. CDR3 DNA sequence: TGTGCCAGCAGCTCGCATCAGATTAGGGACAGGGGGTTGAGCAATCAGCCCCAGCATTTT. The encoded protein is CASSSHQIRDRGLSNQPQHF. Full variable domain (outside the CDR3, taken from reference TRBV7-8 and TRBJ1-5): GAGVSQSPRYKVAKRGQDVALRCDPISGHVSLFWYQQALGQGPEFLTYFQNEAQLDKSGLPSDRFFAERPEGSVSTLKIQRTQQEDSAVYLCASSSHQIRDRGLSNQPQHFGDGTRLSIL.

The rearrangement uses TRBV11-2 and TRBJ2-7; 11 nucleotides line up with TRBD1. Trimming took 2 bases from V and 4 from J; bases not matched to a gene: 4. The CDR3 totals 15 residues. The germline CDR1 and CDR2 sequences are SGHAT and FQNNGV. The CDR3 nucleotides are TGTGCCAGCAGCTTATCGGGACAGGGGGTATACGAGCAGTACTTC. The encoded protein is CASSLSGQGVYEQYF.

The chain combines TRBV7-3 with TRBJ1-2, with D possibly matching TRBD1 (6 bases). The V end lost 2 bases, the J end lost 4 bases, and 14 bases lay between the germline ends. Germline values: CDR1 SGHTA, CDR2 FQGTGA. The CDR3 is 15 amino acids. This CDR3 reads CASSLESGAVYGYTF. The CDR3 DNA is TGTGCCAGCAGCTTAGAATCGGGGGCCGTCTATGGCTACACCTTC.

The J gene is TRBJ1-5, the V gene TRBV18; tentative D call: TRBD1 (5 bases). Germline V gene sequence: CDR1 KGHSH, CDR2 LQKENI. The V end lost 2 bases, the J end lost 5 bases, and 7 bases lay between the germline ends. The CDR3 is made up of 13 amino acids. CDR3 residues: CASSPDSYQPQHF. The CDR3 nucleotides read TGTGCCAGCTCACCAGACAGTTATCAGCCCCAGCATTTT.